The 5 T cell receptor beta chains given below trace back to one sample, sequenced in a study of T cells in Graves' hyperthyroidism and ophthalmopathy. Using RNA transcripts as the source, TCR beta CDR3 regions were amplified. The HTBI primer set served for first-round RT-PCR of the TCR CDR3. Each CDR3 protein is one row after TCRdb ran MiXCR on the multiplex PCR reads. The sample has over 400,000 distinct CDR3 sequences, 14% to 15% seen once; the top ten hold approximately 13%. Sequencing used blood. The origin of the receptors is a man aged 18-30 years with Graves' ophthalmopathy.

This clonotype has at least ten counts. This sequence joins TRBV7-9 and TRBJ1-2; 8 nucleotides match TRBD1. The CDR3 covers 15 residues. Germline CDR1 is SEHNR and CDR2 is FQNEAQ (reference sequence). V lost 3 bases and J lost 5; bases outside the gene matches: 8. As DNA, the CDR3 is TGTGCCAGCAGCTTTTCGACAGGGGAAGGGTATGGCTACACCTTC. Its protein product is CASSFSTGEGYGYTF.

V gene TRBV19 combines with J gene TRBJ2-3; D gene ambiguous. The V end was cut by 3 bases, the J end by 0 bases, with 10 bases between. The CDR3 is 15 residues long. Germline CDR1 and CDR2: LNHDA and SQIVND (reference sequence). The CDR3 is CASSMWLSSTDTQYF. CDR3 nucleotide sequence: TGTGCCAGTAGTATGTGGCTCTCTAGCACAGATACGCAGTATTTT.

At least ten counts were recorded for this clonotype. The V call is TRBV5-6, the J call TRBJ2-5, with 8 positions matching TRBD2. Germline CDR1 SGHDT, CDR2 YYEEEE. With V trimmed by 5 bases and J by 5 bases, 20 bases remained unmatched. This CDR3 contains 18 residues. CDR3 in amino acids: CASRQSRSGTTLWETQYF. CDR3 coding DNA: TGTGCCAGCAGACAAAGCCGTAGCGGGACTACGCTTTGGGAGACCCAGTACTTC. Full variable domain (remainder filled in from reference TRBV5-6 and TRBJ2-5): DAGVTQSPTHLIKTRGQQVTLRCSPKSGHDTVSWYQQALGQGPQFIFQYYEEEERQRGNFPDRFSGHQFPNYSSELNVNALLLGDSALYLCASRQSRSGTTLWETQYFGPGTRLLVL.

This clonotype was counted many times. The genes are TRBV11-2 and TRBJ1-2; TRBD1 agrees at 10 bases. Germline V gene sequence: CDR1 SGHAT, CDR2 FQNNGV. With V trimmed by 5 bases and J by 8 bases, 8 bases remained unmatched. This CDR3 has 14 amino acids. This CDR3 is CASSTGQGRDGYTF. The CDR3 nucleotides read TGTGCCAGCAGCACGGGACAGGGGAGGGACGGCTACACCTTC.

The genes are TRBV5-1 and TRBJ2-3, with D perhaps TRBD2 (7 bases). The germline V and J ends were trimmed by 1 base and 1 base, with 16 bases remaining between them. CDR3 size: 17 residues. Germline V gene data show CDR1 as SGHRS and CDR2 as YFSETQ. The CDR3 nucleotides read TGCGCCAGCAGCTTGTTGGGGGGGCGCGTTGGCACAGATACGCAGTATTTT. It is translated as CASSLLGGRVGTDTQYF.